This T cell receptor (beta chain) came from a study of blood T cell repertoires in COVID-19. This clone turned up a few times. CDR1 SGHTS and CDR2 YDEGEE come from the germline V gene. The CDR3 is 18 residues long. Trimming cost V 4 bases and J 5 bases; bases outside gene matches: 19. Profiling relied on immunoSEQ multiplex PCR, and the TCRdb table lists in-frame clones only, not all of them. The profile covers a few hundred thousand clones, with around 83% appearing a single time and around 8% taken by the ten largest. Seattle patients were enrolled during active infection and followed longitudinally.

The sample comprised peripheral blood. This TCR was sampled from a woman at least 80 years old with COVID-19, enrolled during active disease. V and J are TRBV5-8 and TRBJ2-3, with TRBD2 matching over 7 bases. The CDR3 region is CASSPWAGDRGFGDTQYF. In nucleotides, the CDR3 is TGTGCCAGCAGCCCTTGGGCGGGGGATCGTGGCTTCGGAGATACGCAGTATTTT.